This T cell receptor (beta chain) stems from a study of T cell responses to AZD1222 COVID-19 vaccine. Study-level points and caveats: The study reported that nearly half of spike-specific TCRs target unmutated variant regions. Spike was spanned by vaccine-associated CD4 TCRs, with dominance at 160-218 and 743-854.

Sequencing was performed with immunoSEQ multiplex PCR; in TCRdb, only in-frame clones are kept and a portion is missing. The sample contains fewer than 150,000 clones, 90% to 95% of which appear only once. Trimming cost V 1 base and J 0 bases, with 3 bases left between them. The germline V gene encodes CDR1 MGHRA and CDR2 YSYEKL. The CDR3 is 13 amino acids. Turning to this clone: The antigen remains unidentified.

The sequences come from peripheral blood, collected on day 0 of AZD1222 vaccination. This clonotype was obtained from an adult in good health. The chain uses TRBV4-1 and TRBJ1-1; D is uncertain. The CDR3 region has the DNA TGCGCCAGCAGCCAAGGGGTGAACACTGAAGCTTTCTTT. The encoded protein is CASSQGVNTEAFF.